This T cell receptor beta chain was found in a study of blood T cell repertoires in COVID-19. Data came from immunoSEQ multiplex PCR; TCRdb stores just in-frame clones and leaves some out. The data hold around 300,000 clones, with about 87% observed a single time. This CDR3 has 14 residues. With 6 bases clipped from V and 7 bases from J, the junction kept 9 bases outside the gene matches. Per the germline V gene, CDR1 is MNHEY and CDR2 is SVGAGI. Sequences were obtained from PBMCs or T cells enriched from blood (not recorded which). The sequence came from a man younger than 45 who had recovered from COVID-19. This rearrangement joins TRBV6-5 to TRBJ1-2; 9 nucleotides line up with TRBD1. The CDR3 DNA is TGTGCCAGCAGCGAGGGACAGGGCAAGCTTGGCTACACCTTC. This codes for CASSEGQGKLGYTF.